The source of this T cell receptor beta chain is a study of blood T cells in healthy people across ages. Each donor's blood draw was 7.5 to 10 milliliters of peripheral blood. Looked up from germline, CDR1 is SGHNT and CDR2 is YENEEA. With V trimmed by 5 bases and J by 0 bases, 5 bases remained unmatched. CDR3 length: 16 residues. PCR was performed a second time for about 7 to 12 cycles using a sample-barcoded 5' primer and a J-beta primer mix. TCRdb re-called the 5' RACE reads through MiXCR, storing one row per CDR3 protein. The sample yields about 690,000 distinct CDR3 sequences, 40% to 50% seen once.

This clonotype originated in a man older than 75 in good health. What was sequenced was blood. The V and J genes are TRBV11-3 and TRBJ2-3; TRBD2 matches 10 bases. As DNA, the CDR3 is TGTGCCAGCAGCCCGCTAGCGGGGGATAGCACAGATACGCAGTATTTT. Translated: CASSPLAGDSTDTQYF.